This entry concerns a single T cell receptor beta chain. Antigen: not known. The data were obtained in a study of monozygotic twins with inflammatory bowel disease. Study results and limitations: IBD patients share fewer clonotypes with other people than healthy twins do, especially with disease activity. Whereas healthy co-twins had higher TCRbeta diversity (inverse Simpson), IBD patients had lower diversity.

TCRdb reanalyzed the 5' RACE reads and collapses them to one entry per CDR3 protein, without DNA. Its table records over 350,000 distinct CDR3 sequences. This CDR3 contains 14 residues. CDR1 is MNHEY, CDR2 SMNVEV, per germline (reference sequence). Without any T cell sorting, total RNA was isolated from whole blood. This receptor was identified in a human donor with ulcerative colitis or Crohn's disease, or a healthy co-twin of an affected twin (not recorded which). Sequences were obtained from blood. The chain combines TRBV27 with TRBJ1-6. CDR3 residues: CASSFASYNSPLHF.